What follows describes a single T cell receptor (beta chain). Its matching antigen is unknown. Per the germline V gene, CDR1 is SGHRS and CDR2 is YFSETQ. V lost 4 bases and J lost 6, with 17 bases in between. The CDR3 loop spans 16 amino acids. Treatment indicated: roughly 11-day PBMC culture with coronavirus spike peptide pools or control peptides (ViraFEST assay). The Oncomine TCR Beta short-read assay was applied to DNA of cultured CD4+ T cells. TCRdb re-derived calls from the PCR reads in MiXCR, one entry per CDR3 protein. The data show some 11,000 distinct CDR3 sequences, approximately 30% seen once. The entry originates in a study of vaccination and CD4 T cells after COVID-19.

The TCR originated in a human donor who had recovered from COVID-19. The J gene is TRBJ2-6, the V gene TRBV5-1; tentative D call: TRBD2 (5 bases). Sequencing used CD4+ T cells from blood, cultured in vitro, obtained after SARS-CoV-2 vaccination. DNA for the CDR3: TGCGCCAGCAGCCTAACCCCGGGAAGAATGGCCAACGTCCTGACTTTC. This encodes CASSLTPGRMANVLTF.